Ten or more counts support the clone carrying this TCR beta chain. Its matching antigen is unknown. Via MiXCR, TCRdb re-called the reads, giving one row per CDR3 protein. The sample holds hundreds of thousands of distinct CDR3 sequences; 35% to 45% are singletons and the top ten take about 2.8%. The data originate from a study of T cell repertoires in cytomegalovirus infection. The wider study: Public TCR beta signatures provided an indication of both CMV infection and a matching HLA type.

Regarding the study as a whole: HLA-C-restricted CMV clonotypes gave the most frequent clonotype in two of eight donors. Adding up the frequency of public TCR beta families identified people who carried CMV plus the relevant HLA.

CDR1 SGHKS and CDR2 YYEKEE come from the germline V gene (reference sequence). CDR3 length equals 15 residues. V lost 2 bases and J lost 2, with 13 bases in between. The TCR was taken from a human donor in good health (CMV status not recorded). Some clones in this sample may be carry-over from other donors' samples. The sequenced sample consisted of PBMCs. J is TRBJ1-2 and V is TRBV5-5; D gene unclear. The CDR3 sequence is CASSFSTDYNYGYTF. The CDR3 DNA is TGTGCCAGCAGCTTTAGCACAGACTACAACTATGGCTACACCTTC.